The present T cell receptor beta chain was sequenced within a study of beta chain features in type 1 diabetes. The study, taken as a whole, reports: Patients with type 1 diabetes carried fewer insertions and had more deletions at their VDJ junctions. Within patients, naive, central memory and Treg TCRB repertoires seemed more similar than within healthy donors. Among patients with Type 1 diabetes, TCRB CDR3s were moderately but significantly shorter in every one of the four CD4+ subsets.

Of note for this clone: Its target is not known.

There was one heparinised blood draw per donor, averaging roughly 100 mL. Populations obtained by sorting all exceeded 95% purity. The study reverse transcribed the entire isolated RNA, so it sequenced expressed TCRB transcripts. Sequencing was performed with immunoSEQ multiplex PCR; in TCRdb, only in-frame clones are kept and a portion is missing. The sample includes about 650,000 clones, approximately 13% of them seen just once. Germline CDR1 SGHTA, CDR2 FQGNSA. V trimming: 2 bases; J trimming: 10 bases; junction bases outside the gene matches: 13. This CDR3 has 15 residues. This TCR came from a young man with type 1 diabetes. The rearrangement uses TRBV7-2 and TRBJ1-1, with 7 bases that match TRBD1. The sample was naive CD4+ T cells from blood. CDR3 amino acids: CASSLNPGQNTRAFF. CDR3 DNA: TGTGCCAGCAGCTTAAACCCGGGACAGAACACTAGAGCTTTCTTT.